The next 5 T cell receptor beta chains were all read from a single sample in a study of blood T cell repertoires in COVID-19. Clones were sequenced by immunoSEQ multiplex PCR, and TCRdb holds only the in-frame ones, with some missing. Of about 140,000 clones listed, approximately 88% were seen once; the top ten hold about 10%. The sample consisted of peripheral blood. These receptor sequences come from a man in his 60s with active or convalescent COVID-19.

CDR3 in DNA: TGTGCCAGCAGCGCCCGGGACAGGGGACGGGGGACTGAAGCTTTCTTT. Translation: CASSARDRGRGTEAFF. This rearrangement joins TRBV9 to TRBJ1-1; 10 bases align to TRBD1. This CDR3 has 16 residues. V shed 3 bases, J shed 5 bases, and the junction held 10 bases outside the gene matches. Germline values: CDR1 SGDLS, CDR2 YYNGEE. The full variable domain, its missing parts supplied by reference TRBV9 and TRBJ1-1, is DSGVTQTPKHLITATGQRVTLRCSPRSGDLSVYWYQQSLDQGLQFLIQYYNGEERAKGNILERFSAQQFPDLHSELNLSSLELGDSALYFCASSARDRGRGTEAFFGQGTRLTVV.

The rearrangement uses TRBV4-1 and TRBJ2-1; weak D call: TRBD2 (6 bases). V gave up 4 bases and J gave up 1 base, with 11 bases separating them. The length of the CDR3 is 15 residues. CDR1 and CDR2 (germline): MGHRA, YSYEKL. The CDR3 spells CASSRQGGSYNEQFF. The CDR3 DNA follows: TGCGCCAGCAGCCGGCAAGGAGGGTCCTACAATGAGCAGTTCTTC.

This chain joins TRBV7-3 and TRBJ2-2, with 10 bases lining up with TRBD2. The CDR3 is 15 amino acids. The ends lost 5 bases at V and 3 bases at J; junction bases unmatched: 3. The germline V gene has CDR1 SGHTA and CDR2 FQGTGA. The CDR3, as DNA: TGTGCCAGCAGCCGGACTAGCGGAGACACCGGGGAGCTGTTTTTT. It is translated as CASSRTSGDTGELFF.

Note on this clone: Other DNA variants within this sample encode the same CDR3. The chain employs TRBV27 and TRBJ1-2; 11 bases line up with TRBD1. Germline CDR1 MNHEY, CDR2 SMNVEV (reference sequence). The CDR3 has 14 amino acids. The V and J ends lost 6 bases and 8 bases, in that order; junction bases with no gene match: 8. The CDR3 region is CASSRGQGAHGYTF. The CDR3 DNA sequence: TGTGCCAGCAGCCGCGGACAGGGGGCGCACGGCTACACCTTC.

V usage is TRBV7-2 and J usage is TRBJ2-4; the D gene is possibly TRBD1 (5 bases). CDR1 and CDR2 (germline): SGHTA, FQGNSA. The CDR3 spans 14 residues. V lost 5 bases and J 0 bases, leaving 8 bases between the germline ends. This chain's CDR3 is CASSPGLAKNIQYF. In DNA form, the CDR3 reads TGTGCCAGCAGCCCAGGGCTAGCCAAAAACATTCAGTACTTC.